These T cell receptor beta chains were read from a single sample in a study of response to subunit inactivated influenza vaccine. One entry per CDR3 protein, called by TCRdb with MiXCR from the RT-PCR reads. This table has 500,000 to 600,000 distinct CDR3 sequences, 11% appearing once. The sample was also linked to a second study, of T cells expressing NK-cell markers.

Specimen: PBMCs from blood, collected on the day of vaccination. The source is a man in his fifties who received an inactivated influenza vaccine. Both conserved end residues are trimmed from each CDR3. Fields, in order: V gene, CDR3 protein.

v_call: TRBV6-2/TRBV6-3; cdr3_aa: ASSYFVPYEQY
v_call: TRBV7-9; cdr3_aa: ASSPGAEGPDNEQF
v_call: TRBV27; cdr3_aa: ASSPLRVERETQY
v_call: TRBV24-1; cdr3_aa: ATQGLGSYNEQF
v_call: TRBV7-6; cdr3_aa: ASSPGLAYDEQF
v_call: TRBV27; cdr3_aa: ASSLLISGTNEQF
v_call: TRBV20-1; cdr3_aa: SARKQGGDYYGYT
v_call: TRBV15; cdr3_aa: ATGRQGSKEITGELF
v_call: TRBV5-5; cdr3_aa: ASSRAGRAQETQY
v_call: TRBV7-2; cdr3_aa: ASSLVAGRAEETQY
v_call: TRBV4-2; cdr3_aa: ASSVRGWAYEQY
v_call: TRBV12-3/TRBV12-4; cdr3_aa: ASSSRTGPNQPQH
v_call: TRBV5-1; cdr3_aa: ASSHRRGSEAF
v_call: TRBV19; cdr3_aa: ASRTEDSHYNSPLH
v_call: TRBV11-2; cdr3_aa: ASSLPLGREGLSYEQY
v_call: TRBV5-1; cdr3_aa: ASSLDPTYNEQF
v_call: TRBV5-1; cdr3_aa: ASSLRTGEPKNIQY
v_call: TRBV5-1; cdr3_aa: ASSLDGRVTGELF
v_call: TRBV2; cdr3_aa: ASQLDRLDNEQF
v_call: TRBV4-1; cdr3_aa: ASSQEGTDTQY
v_call: TRBV18; cdr3_aa: ASSPRARLATDTQY
v_call: TRBV6-5; cdr3_aa: ASSYGRTGAFPAF
v_call: TRBV7-9; cdr3_aa: ASSLISGGDTDTQY
v_call: TRBV4-1; cdr3_aa: ASSQDGGQGRETQY
v_call: TRBV5-1; cdr3_aa: ASSLWQGKETQY
v_call: TRBV7-9; cdr3_aa: ASSFAGLQETQY
v_call: TRBV20-1; cdr3_aa: SAPRGARNTEAF
v_call: TRBV5-5; cdr3_aa: ASSLRPLAGSGNEQF
v_call: TRBV12-3/TRBV12-4; cdr3_aa: ASSLFSDNEQF
v_call: TRBV4-2; cdr3_aa: ASSQSGDRVFTGELF
v_call: TRBV27; cdr3_aa: ASSAAGLAAHNEQF